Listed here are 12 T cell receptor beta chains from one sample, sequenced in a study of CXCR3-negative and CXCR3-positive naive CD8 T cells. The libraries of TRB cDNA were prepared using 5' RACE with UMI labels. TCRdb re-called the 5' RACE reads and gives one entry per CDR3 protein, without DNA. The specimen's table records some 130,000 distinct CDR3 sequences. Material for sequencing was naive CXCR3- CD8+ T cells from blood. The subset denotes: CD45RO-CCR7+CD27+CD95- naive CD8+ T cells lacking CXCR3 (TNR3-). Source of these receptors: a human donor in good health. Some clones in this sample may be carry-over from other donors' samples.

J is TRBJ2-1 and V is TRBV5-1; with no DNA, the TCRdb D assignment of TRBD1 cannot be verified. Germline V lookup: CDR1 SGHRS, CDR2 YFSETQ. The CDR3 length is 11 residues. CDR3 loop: CASTTGNEQFF.

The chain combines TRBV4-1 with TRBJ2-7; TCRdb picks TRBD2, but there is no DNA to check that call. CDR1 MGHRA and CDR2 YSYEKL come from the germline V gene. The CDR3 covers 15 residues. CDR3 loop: CASSQNSGLPYEQYF.

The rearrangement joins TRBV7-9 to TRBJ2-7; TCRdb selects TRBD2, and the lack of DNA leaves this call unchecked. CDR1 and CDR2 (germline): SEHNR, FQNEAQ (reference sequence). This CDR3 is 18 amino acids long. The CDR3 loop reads CASSPSDGGLAITYEQYF.

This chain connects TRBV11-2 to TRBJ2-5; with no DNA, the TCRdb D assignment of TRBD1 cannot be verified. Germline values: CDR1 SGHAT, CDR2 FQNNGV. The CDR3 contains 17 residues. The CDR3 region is CASNKAPGQEYQETQYF.

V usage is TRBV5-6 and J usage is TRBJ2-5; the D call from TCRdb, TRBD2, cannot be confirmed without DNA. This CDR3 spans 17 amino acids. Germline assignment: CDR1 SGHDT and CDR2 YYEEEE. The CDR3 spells CASSLALATLPGETQYF.

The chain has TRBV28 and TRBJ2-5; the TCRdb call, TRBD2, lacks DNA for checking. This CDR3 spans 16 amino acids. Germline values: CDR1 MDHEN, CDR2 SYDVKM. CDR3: CASSSTLAGGRETQYF.

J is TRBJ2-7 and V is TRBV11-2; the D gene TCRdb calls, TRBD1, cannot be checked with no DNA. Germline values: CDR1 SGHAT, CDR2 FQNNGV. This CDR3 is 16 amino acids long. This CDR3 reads CASSLPPGAGIYEQYF.

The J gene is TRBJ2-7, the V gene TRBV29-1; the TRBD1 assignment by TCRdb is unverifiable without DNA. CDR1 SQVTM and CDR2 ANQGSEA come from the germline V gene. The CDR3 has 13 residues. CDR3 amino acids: CSVDGTTSSEQYF.

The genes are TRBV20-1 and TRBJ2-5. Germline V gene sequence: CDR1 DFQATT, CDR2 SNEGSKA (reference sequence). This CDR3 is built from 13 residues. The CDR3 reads CSARDLEQETQYF.

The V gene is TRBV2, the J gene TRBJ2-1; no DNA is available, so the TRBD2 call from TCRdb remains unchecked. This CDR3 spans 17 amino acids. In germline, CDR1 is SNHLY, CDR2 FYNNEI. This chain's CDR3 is CASSGDGGPSSYNEQFF.

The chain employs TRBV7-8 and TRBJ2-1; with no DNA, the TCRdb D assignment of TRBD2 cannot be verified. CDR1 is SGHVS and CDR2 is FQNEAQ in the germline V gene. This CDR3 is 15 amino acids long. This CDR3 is CASSFTAGGFNEQFF.

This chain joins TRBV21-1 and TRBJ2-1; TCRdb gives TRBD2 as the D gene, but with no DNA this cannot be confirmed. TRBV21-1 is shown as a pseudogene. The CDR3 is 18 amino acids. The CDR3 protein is CATDPEFTSGGPNNEQFF.